This entry lists 5 T cell receptor beta chains sequenced from one sample in a study of CD4 T cells in relation to SARS-CoV-2 and coronaviruses. Sequenced by immunoSEQ multiplex PCR; TCRdb stores in-frame clones only, minus some. Altogether around 70,000 clones are present, around 87% being singletons, with the ten largest covering 1.6%. CD4+ T cells from unexposed donors were obtained before the COVID-19 pandemic (2011-2018). Input material: memory CD4+ T cells from PBMCs. The origin of the receptors is a human donor in good health.

The V and J genes are TRBV6-1 and TRBJ2-1; 7 bases align to TRBD2. The CDR3 loop spans 14 amino acids. From germline, CDR1 is MNHNS and CDR2 SASEGT. V shed 3 bases, J shed 4 bases, and the junction held 3 bases outside the gene matches. CDR3 loop: CASSDREGYNEQFF. CDR3 nucleotide sequence: TGTGCCAGCAGTGACAGGGAGGGGTACAATGAGCAGTTCTTC.

V is TRBV3-1 (or the pseudogene TRBV3-2) and J is TRBJ1-2; TRBD1 is a possible D gene (6 bases). CDR1 is LGHDT and CDR2 is YNNKEL in the germline V gene (reference sequence). This CDR3 has 13 residues. Trimming took off 8 bases at V and 6 bases at J, with 16 bases between the two ends. In DNA, the CDR3 is TGTGCCAGCGGGGGTTGGGGGGCAGATGGCTACACCTTC. This translates into CASGGWGADGYTF.

This clone was observed once. The V gene is TRBV15, the J gene TRBJ1-1, with 8 bases lining up with TRBD1. Germline V lookup: CDR1 LNHNV, CDR2 YYDKDF (reference sequence). After removal of 1 base from V and 4 bases from J, the junction contained 8 bases not matched to a gene. The CDR3 runs to 16 residues. CDR3: CATSRGTGRGGTEAFF. The CDR3 region has the DNA TGTGCCACCAGCAGAGGGACAGGGCGTGGGGGCACTGAAGCTTTCTTT.

The V call is TRBV19, the J call TRBJ2-5; no reliable D call. The V gene's germline CDR1 is LNHDA and CDR2 SQIVND (reference sequence). The V end lost 8 bases, the J end lost 5 bases, and 9 bases lay between the germline ends. This CDR3 spans 11 amino acids. The CDR3 sequence: CASSMGETQYF. In DNA form, the CDR3 reads TGTGCCAGTTCGATGGGGGAGACCCAGTACTTC.

V and J are TRBV7-8 and TRBJ1-1, with a possible D match to TRBD1 (6 bases). From germline, CDR1 is SGHVS and CDR2 FQNEAQ. This CDR3 comprises 14 residues. The V gene lost 1 base and the J gene lost 4 bases, with 10 bases spanning the gap. CDR3 DNA sequence: TGTGCCAGCAGCTTAGTGGGGGCCGGCACTGAAGCTTTCTTT. It codes for CASSLVGAGTEAFF.